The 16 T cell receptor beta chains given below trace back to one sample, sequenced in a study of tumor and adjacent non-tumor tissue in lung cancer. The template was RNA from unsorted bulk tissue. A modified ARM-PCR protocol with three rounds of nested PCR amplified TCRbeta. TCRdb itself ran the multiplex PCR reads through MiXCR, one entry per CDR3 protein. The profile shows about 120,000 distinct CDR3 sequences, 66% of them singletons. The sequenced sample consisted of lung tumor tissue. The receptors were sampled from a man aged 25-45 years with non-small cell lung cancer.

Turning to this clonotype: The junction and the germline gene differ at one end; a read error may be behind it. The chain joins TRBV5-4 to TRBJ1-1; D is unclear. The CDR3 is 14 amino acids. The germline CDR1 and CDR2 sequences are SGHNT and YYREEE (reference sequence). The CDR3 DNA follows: TGTGCCAGCGGCTTGGTGGGTCAGAACACTGAAGCTTTCTTT. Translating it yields CASGLVGQNTEAFF.

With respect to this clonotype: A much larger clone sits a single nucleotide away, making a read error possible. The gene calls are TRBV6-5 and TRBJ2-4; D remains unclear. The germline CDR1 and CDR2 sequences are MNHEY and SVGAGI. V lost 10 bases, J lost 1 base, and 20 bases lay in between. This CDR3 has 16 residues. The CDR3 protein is CAISLGYAGAKNIQYF. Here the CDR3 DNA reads TGTGCCATTTCCCTGGGGTATGCCGGGGCCAAAAACATTCAGTACTTC.

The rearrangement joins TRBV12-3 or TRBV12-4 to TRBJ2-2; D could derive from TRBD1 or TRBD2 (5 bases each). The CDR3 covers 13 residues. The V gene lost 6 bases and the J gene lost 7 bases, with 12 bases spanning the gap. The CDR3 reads CASRSGLNGELFF. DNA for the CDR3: TGTGCCAGCAGGTCGGGGCTCAACGGGGAGCTGTTTTTT.

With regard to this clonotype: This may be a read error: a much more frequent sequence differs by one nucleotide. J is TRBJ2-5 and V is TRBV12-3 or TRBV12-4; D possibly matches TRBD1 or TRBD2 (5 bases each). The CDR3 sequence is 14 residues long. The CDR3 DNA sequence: TGTGCCAACAGTTTAGGGGACGCGGGAGAGACCCAGTACTTC. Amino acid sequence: CANSLGDAGETQYF.

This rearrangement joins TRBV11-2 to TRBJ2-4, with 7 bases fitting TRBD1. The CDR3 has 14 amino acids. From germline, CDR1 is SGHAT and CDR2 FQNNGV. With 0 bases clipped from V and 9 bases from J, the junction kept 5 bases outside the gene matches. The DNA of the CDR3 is TGTGCCAGCAGCTTAGATTGGACAGGTCGCATTCAGTACTTC. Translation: CASSLDWTGRIQYF.

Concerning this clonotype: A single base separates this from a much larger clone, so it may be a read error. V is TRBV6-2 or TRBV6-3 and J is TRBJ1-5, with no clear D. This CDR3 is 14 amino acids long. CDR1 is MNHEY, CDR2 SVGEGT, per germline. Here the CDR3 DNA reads TGTGACAGCACCAAAGGGCAGTACAATCAGCCCCAGCATTTT. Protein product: CDSTKGQYNQPQHF.

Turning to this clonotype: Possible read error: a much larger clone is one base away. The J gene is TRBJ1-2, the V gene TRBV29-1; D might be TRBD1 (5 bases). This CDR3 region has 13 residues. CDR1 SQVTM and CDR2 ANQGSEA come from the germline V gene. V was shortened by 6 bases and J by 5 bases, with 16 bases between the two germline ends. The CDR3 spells CSVRQKEGYGYTF. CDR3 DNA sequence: TGCAGCGTCCGCCAAAAGGAGGGGTATGGCTACACCTTC.

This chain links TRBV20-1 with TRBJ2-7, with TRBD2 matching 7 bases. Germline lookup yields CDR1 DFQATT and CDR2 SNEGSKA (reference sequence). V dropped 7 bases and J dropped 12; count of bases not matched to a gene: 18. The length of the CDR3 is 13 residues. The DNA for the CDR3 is TGCAGTGGGAGACTAGCAGGAGCAAGGGAGTGGTACTTC. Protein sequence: CSGRLAGAREWYF.

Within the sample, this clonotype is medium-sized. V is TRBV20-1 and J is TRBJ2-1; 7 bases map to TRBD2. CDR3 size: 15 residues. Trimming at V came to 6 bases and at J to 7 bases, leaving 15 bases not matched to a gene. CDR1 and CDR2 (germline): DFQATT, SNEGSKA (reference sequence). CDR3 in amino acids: CSALSGAGVRNEQFF. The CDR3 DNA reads TGCAGTGCATTGAGCGGGGCGGGAGTAAGGAATGAGCAGTTCTTC.

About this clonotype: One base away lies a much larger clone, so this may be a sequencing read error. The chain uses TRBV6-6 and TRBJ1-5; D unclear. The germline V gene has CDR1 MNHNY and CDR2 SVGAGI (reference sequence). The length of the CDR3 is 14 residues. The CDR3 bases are TGTGCCAGCAGTTACTCACATAGCAGTCAGCCCCAGCATTTT. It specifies CASSYSHSSQPQHF.

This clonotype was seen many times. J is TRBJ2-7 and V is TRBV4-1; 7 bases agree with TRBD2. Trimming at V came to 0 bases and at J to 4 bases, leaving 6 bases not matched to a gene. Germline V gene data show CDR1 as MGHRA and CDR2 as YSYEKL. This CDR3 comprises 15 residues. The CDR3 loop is CASSQDSRESYEQYF. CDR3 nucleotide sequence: TGCGCCAGCAGCCAAGATTCGCGGGAGTCGTACGAGCAGTACTTC.

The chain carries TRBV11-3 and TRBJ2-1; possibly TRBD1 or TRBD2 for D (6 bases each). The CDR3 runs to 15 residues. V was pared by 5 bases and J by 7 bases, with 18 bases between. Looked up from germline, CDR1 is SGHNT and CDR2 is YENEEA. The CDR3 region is CASSVGPGGGNEQFF. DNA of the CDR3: TGTGCCAGCAGCGTAGGTCCAGGAGGGGGGAATGAGCAGTTCTTC.

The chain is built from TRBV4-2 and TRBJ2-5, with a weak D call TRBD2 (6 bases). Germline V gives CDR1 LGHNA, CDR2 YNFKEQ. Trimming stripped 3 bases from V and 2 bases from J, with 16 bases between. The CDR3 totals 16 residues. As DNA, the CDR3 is TGTGCCAGCAGCCAGGACTTACCAGGAGGGCAAGAGACCCAGTACTTC. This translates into CASSQDLPGGQETQYF.

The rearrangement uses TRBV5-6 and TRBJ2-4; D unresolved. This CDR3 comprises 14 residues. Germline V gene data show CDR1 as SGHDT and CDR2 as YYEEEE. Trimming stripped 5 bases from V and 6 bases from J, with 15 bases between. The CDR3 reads CASRRKATRNIQYF. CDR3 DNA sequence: TGTGCCAGCAGGCGGAAGGCGACCAGAAACATTCAGTACTTC.

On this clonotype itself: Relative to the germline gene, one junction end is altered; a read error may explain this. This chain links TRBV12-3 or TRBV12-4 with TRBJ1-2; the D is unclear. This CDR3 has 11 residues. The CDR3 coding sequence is TGTGTCAGCAGTCGGGGTAATGGCTACACCTTC. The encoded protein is CVSSRGNGYTF.

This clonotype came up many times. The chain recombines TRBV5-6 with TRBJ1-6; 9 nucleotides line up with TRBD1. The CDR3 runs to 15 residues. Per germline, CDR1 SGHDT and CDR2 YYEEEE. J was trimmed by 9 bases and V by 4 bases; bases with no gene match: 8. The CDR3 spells CASSLPGQGSSPLHF. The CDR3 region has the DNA TGTGCCAGCAGCCTCCCGGGACAGGGTTCTTCACCCCTCCACTTT.